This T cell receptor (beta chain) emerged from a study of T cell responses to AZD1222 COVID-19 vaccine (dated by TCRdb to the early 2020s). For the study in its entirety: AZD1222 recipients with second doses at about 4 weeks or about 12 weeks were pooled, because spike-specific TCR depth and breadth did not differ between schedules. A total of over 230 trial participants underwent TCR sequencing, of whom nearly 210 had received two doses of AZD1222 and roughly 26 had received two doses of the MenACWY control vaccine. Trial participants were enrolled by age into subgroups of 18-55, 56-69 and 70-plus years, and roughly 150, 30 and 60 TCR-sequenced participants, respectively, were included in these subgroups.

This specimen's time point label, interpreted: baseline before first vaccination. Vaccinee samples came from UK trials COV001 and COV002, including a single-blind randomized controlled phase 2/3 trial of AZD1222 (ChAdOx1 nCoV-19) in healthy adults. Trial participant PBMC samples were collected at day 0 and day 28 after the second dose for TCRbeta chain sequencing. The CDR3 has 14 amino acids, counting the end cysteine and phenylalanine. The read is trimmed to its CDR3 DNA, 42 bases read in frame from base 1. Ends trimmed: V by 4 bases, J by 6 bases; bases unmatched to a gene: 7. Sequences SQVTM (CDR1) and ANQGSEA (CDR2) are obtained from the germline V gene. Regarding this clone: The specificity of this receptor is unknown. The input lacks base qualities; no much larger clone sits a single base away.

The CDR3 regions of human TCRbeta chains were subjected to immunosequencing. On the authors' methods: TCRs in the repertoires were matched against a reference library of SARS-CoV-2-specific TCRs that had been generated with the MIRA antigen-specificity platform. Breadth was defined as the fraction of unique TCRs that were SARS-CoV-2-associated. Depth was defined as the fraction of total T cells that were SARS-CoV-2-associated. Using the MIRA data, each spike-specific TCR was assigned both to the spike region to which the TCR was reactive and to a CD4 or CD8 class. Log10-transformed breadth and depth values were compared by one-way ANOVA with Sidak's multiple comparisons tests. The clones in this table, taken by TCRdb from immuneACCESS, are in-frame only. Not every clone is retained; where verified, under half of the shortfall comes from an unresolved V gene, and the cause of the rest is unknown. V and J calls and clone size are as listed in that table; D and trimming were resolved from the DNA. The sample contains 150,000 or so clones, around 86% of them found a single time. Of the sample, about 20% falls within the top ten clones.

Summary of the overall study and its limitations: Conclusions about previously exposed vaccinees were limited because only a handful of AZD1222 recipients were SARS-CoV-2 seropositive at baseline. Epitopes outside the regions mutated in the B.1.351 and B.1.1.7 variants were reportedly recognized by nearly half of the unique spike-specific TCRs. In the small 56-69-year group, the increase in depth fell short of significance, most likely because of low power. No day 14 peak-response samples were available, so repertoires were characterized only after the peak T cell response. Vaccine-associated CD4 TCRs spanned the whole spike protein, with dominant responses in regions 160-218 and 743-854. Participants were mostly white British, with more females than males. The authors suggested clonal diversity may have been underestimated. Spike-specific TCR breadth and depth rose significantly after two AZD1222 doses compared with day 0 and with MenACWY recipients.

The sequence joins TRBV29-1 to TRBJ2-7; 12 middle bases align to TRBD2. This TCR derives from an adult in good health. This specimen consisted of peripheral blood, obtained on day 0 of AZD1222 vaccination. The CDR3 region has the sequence CSVATSGGRREQYF. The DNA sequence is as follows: TGCAGCGTTGCGACTAGCGGGGGACGTCGCGAGCAGTACTTC.